Listed below are T cell receptor beta chains from one sample, sequenced in a study of T cell responses to AZD1222 COVID-19 vaccine. Profiling relied on immunoSEQ multiplex PCR, and the TCRdb table lists in-frame clones only, not all of them. Here the sample spans about 110,000 clones, about 85% being singletons. The sequences come from peripheral blood, collected 28 days after the second AZD1222 dose. These receptor sequences come from an adult who received the AZD1222 COVID-19 vaccine. Both conserved end residues are trimmed from each CDR3.

V,J,CDR3
TRBV24-1,TRBJ1-2,ATSDPGGDYGYT
TRBV5-1,TRBJ1-2,ASSPGQSYGYT
TRBV9,TRBJ2-7,ASSPGPGLAVISSYEQY
TRBV11-3,TRBJ2-1,ASSPGTSGSPNEQF
TRBV5-6,TRBJ1-5,ASSSTGNQPQH
TRBV3-1/TRBV3-2,TRBJ2-1,ASSQGYNEQF
TRBV6-5,TRBJ2-4,AVFSGLAKNIQY
TRBV4-1,TRBJ2-6,ASSQDPLLGITGANVLT
TRBV7-8,TRBJ2-1,ASSLFSENYNEQF
TRBV7-9,TRBJ1-6,ASSLTGSYNSPLH
TRBV4-3,TRBJ1-4,ASSQEGGKRGEKLF
TRBV15,TRBJ1-4,ATSRDRRTGGEKLF
TRBV28,TRBJ2-7,ASNLAGGFYEQY
TRBV7-6,TRBJ2-2,ASSLPTANTGELF
TRBV28,TRBJ1-1,ASSYQELKGADTEAF
TRBV27,TRBJ1-1,ASSLNFRGSGTEAF